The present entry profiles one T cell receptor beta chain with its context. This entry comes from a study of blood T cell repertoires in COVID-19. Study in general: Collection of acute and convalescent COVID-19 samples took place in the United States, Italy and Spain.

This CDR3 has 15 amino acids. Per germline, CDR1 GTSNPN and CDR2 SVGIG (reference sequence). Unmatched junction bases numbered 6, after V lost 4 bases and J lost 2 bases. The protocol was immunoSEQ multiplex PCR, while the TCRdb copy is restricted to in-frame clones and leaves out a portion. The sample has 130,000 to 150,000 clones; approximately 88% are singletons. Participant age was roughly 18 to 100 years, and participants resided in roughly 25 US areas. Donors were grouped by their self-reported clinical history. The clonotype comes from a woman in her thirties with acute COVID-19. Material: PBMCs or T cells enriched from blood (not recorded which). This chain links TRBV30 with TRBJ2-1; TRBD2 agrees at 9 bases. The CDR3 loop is CAWISSGDTYNEQFF. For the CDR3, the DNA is TGTGCCTGGATTTCTAGCGGGGATACCTACAATGAGCAGTTCTTC.